The 6 T cell receptor beta chains listed next were all sequenced from one sample in a study of blood T cell repertoires in COVID-19. Profiling relied on immunoSEQ multiplex PCR, and the TCRdb table lists in-frame clones only, not all of them. The sample has roughly 300,000 clones; approximately 91% are singletons. Sequencing was done on a sample of peripheral blood. Source of these receptors: a woman in her 30s with COVID-19, enrolled during active disease.

V gene TRBV30 combines with J gene TRBJ2-2; D unclear. Trimming pared 6 bases from V and 7 bases from J, leaving 12 bases between. Germline V lookup: CDR1 GTSNPN, CDR2 SVGIG (reference sequence). CDR3 length equals 12 residues. The CDR3 DNA sequence: TGTGCCTGCATCCACTTCTTCGGGGAGCTGTTTTTT. Protein sequence: CACIHFFGELFF.

This sequence joins TRBV6-1 and TRBJ1-5; the D gene is possibly TRBD1 (5 bases). This CDR3 spans 19 amino acids. The V end was cut by 2 bases, the J end by 0 bases, with 20 bases between. Germline loops: CDR1 MNHNS, CDR2 SASEGT. The CDR3 DNA follows: TGTGCCAGCAGTGAACCTACCGGACGGACAACTTATAGCAATCAGCCCCAGCATTTT. Translation: CASSEPTGRTTYSNQPQHF.

V and J are TRBV27 and TRBJ2-5; 13 bases are a match to TRBD2. This CDR3 spans 19 amino acids. Trimming cost V 3 bases and J 3 bases; bases outside gene matches: 13. Per germline, CDR1 MNHEY and CDR2 SMNVEV (reference sequence). In nucleotides, the CDR3 is TGTGCCAGCAGTTTGTCACCCCCCTCACTAGCGGGAGGGGAAGAGACCCAGTACTTC. This codes for CASSLSPPSLAGGEETQYF.

The gene calls are TRBV3-1 (or the pseudogene TRBV3-2) and TRBJ1-6, with D possibly TRBD1 on 5 matching bases. This CDR3 has 17 residues. Germline-derived CDR1 and CDR2 are LGHDT and YNNKEL (reference sequence). V was shortened by 2 bases and J by 7 bases, with 18 bases between the two germline ends. Here the CDR3 reads CASSQLGARLINSPLHF. In nucleotides, the CDR3 is TGTGCCAGCAGCCAATTAGGGGCGAGACTTATAAATTCACCCCTCCACTTT.

A single count supports this clone. This chain links TRBV28 with TRBJ2-7; a possible D gene is TRBD2 (5 bases). The germline V gene has CDR1 MDHEN and CDR2 SYDVKM. The CDR3 spans 13 residues. V was clipped by 5 bases and J by 2 bases, with 10 bases between them. The CDR3 here is CASSNDGTYEQYF. The CDR3, as DNA: TGTGCCAGCAGTAACGACGGGACCTACGAGCAGTACTTC.

The chain employs TRBV11-2 and TRBJ1-2, with no clear D. The V end was cut by 1 base, the J end by 3 bases, with 6 bases between. The CDR3 sequence is 13 residues long. Germline CDR1 is SGHAT and CDR2 is FQNNGV. CDR3: CASSLGVDYGYTF. CDR3 coding DNA: TGTGCCAGCAGCTTAGGTGTAGACTATGGCTACACCTTC.